This TCR beta chain was identified during a study of blood T cell repertoires in COVID-19. This CDR3 comprises 15 residues. V lost 3 bases, J lost 3 bases, and 14 bases lay in between. Germline V gene data show CDR1 as KGHDR and CDR2 as SFDVKD. Assay: immunoSEQ multiplex PCR; the TCRdb copy retains only in-frame clones and omits some. The table includes about 240,000 clones, more than 75% detected once. This sequence originates from a woman aged 70-85 years with active or convalescent COVID-19. The sequenced sample was peripheral blood. The rearrangement joins TRBV24-1 to TRBJ2-7; tentatively, D is TRBD1 (5 bases). The CDR3, as DNA: TGTGCCACCAGTGATACAGGTTCATCCCACTACGAGCAGTACTTC. Its protein is CATSDTGSSHYEQYF.